The subject of this entry is one T cell receptor (beta chain). Its antigen remains unidentified. TCRdb re-analysed the RT-PCR reads in MiXCR, keeping a single row per CDR3 protein. In the table there are about 540,000 distinct CDR3 sequences, 20% to 25% of which are singletons. The sample originates from a study of response to subunit inactivated influenza vaccine. Study-wide results and limits: With each seasonal influenza vaccination, the authors suggested, few new T cells are recruited.

This CDR3 contains 12 residues. Germline V gene lookup returns CDR1 DFQATT and CDR2 SNEGSKA (reference sequence). Trimming left V 6 bases short and J 0 bases short, with 6 bases between. The data were also submitted as part of a second study, on T cells expressing NK-cell markers. According to that study: UMIs were included in TCR beta cDNA generated by 5'RACE template switching. CD3+CD56+NKG2C+, CD3+CD56+NKG2C- and CD3+CD56-NKG2C+ T cells, once sorted, supplied the TCR beta repertoires. With respect to HCMV, seven of the eight sequenced donors were seropositive, and one was seronegative. Unclear, still, was the HCMV specificity of the expanded NKG2C+ T cell clones.

Here the sequenced sample was CD4+ T cells sorted from PBMCs, taken about 12 days after vaccination. The genes are TRBV20-1 and TRBJ2-1; D unresolved. The receptor was isolated from a man aged 45-65 years who received an inactivated influenza vaccine. Written as DNA, the CDR3 is TGCAGTGCGCGAGGCTCCTACAATGAGCAGTTCTTC. This sequence encodes CSARGSYNEQFF.